The 29 T cell receptor beta chains below come from one sample, sequenced in a study of cytomegalovirus exposure and HLA in healthy donors. Both 60 Vbeta primers and 13 Jbeta primers went into the PCR. Sequencing was performed with immunoSEQ multiplex PCR; in TCRdb, only in-frame clones are kept and a portion is missing. The sample shows around 65,000 clones, 70% to 80% of them seen only once. Source material: PBMCs. These TCRs come from a man between 45 and 60 years old in good health and CMV-seropositive.

This chain links TRBV28 with TRBJ1-5; 9 nucleotides line up with TRBD1. Germline V gene sequence: CDR1 MDHEN, CDR2 SYDVKM. Trimming removed 8 bases from V and 6 bases from J; junction bases left unmatched: 11. The CDR3 sequence is 15 residues long. CDR3 DNA sequence: TGTGCCAGCGAGGTACAGGGGGCCCGAGGTCAGCCCCAGCATTTT. The encoded protein is CASEVQGARGQPQHF.

This chain joins TRBV7-9 and TRBJ2-3, with 8 bases fitting TRBD2. Germline values: CDR1 SEHNR, CDR2 FQNEAQ (reference sequence). Trimming cost V 7 bases and J 2 bases; bases outside gene matches: 8. This CDR3 is built from 15 residues. This CDR3 is CASTKRAGATDTQYF. CDR3 DNA: TGTGCCAGCACCAAACGAGCGGGGGCCACAGATACGCAGTATTTT.

V gene TRBV4-1 combines with J gene TRBJ1-1; a possible D gene is TRBD1 (5 bases). CDR1 MGHRA and CDR2 YSYEKL come from the germline V gene. The CDR3 has 14 amino acids. The V end was cut by 5 bases, the J end by 5 bases, with 15 bases between. CDR3 sequence reads: CASSSPGSKTEAFF. The CDR3 DNA is TGCGCCAGCAGCTCCCCAGGGTCAAAGACTGAAGCTTTCTTT.

V and J are TRBV6-6 and TRBJ2-2, with D perhaps matching TRBD1 (6 bases). The V end lost 5 bases, the J end lost 0 bases, and 10 bases lay between the germline ends. CDR3 length: 15 amino acids. Per the germline V gene, CDR1 is MNHNY and CDR2 is SVGAGI (reference sequence). CDR3 region: CASSTGTSNTGELFF. The CDR3 coding sequence is TGTGCCAGCAGTACCGGGACATCGAACACCGGGGAGCTGTTTTTT.

This chain connects TRBV30 to TRBJ1-4; D is unclear. The CDR3 runs to 14 residues. V gave up 4 bases and J gave up 5 bases, with 14 bases separating them. The V gene's germline CDR1 is GTSNPN and CDR2 SVGIG (reference sequence). The DNA for the CDR3 is TGTGCCTGGACGCCCGGGTTACCGAATGAAAAACTGTTTTTT. It codes for CAWTPGLPNEKLFF.

This chain links TRBV7-6 with TRBJ2-2; D perhaps matches TRBD1 (5 bases). Germline V gene lookup returns CDR1 SGHVS and CDR2 FNYEAQ. This CDR3 is 16 amino acids long. Deletions cut 5 bases from V and 3 bases from J, with 16 bases between. CDR3 sequence (DNA): TGTGCCAGCAGCAGAATTACAGGTTCCTACACCGGGGAGCTGTTTTTT. It codes for CASSRITGSYTGELFF.

The chain employs TRBV6-1 and TRBJ1-2; no clear D gene. The CDR3 is 13 amino acids. CDR1 is MNHNS and CDR2 is SASEGT in the germline V gene. The V gene lost 6 bases and the J gene lost 1 base, with 9 bases spanning the gap. Here the CDR3 DNA reads TGTGCCAGCAGCCGAGGAGATAACTATGGCTACACCTTC. Translating it yields CASSRGDNYGYTF.

The chain recombines TRBV7-9 with TRBJ2-2; D unclear. The V and J ends lost 5 bases and 7 bases respectively, with 5 bases between them. CDR1 is SEHNR and CDR2 is FQNEAQ in the germline V gene (reference sequence). The CDR3 length is 11 residues. The CDR3 is CASSSNGELFF. In nucleotides, the CDR3 is TGTGCCAGCAGCAGCAACGGGGAGCTGTTTTTT.

The chain couples TRBV28 to TRBJ1-1; no clear D gene. Looked up from germline, CDR1 is MDHEN and CDR2 is SYDVKM. The CDR3 sequence is 13 residues long. V was shortened by 10 bases and J by 5 bases, with 17 bases between the two germline ends. The CDR3 coding sequence is TGTGCCACTCGCCTGGGCCCGGGGACTGAAGCTTTCTTT. It translates to CATRLGPGTEAFF.

This chain uses TRBV6-5 with TRBJ2-5; D may be TRBD1 (5 bases). The CDR3 runs 15 residues. From germline, CDR1 is MNHEY and CDR2 SVGAGI. V was trimmed by 5 bases and J by 2 bases, leaving 15 bases between them. This CDR3 is CASSAGFWKQETQYF. The CDR3 region has the DNA TGTGCCAGCAGTGCAGGGTTTTGGAAGCAAGAGACCCAGTACTTC.

This chain joins TRBV30 and TRBJ1-1, with D tentatively TRBD1 (5 bases). Germline lookup yields CDR1 GTSNPN and CDR2 SVGIG (reference sequence). The CDR3 runs 12 residues. The V gene lost 2 bases and the J gene lost 4 bases, with 8 bases spanning the gap. CDR3 sequence: CAWSLGPTEAFF. The CDR3 region has the DNA TGTGCCTGGAGTCTGGGGCCCACTGAAGCTTTCTTT.

This sequence joins TRBV7-9 and TRBJ2-5; D may be TRBD2 (6 bases). In germline, CDR1 is SEHNR, CDR2 FQNEAQ (reference sequence). This CDR3 has 15 amino acids. Deletions cut 8 bases from V and 1 base from J, with 17 bases between. The CDR3 sequence: CASAGPRGSQETQYF. DNA for the CDR3: TGTGCCAGCGCTGGGCCCCGGGGGTCCCAAGAGACCCAGTACTTC.

In its sample, this clone was seen once. V gene TRBV11-3 combines with J gene TRBJ2-1; 13 bases fit TRBD2. Germline CDR1 and CDR2: SGHNT and YENEEA. With 5 bases clipped from V and 4 bases from J, the junction kept 14 bases outside the gene matches. This CDR3 spans 19 amino acids. The DNA for the CDR3 is TGTGCCAGCAGCCCAGAAGGGACTAGCGGGATCTTAGGGTACAATGAGCAGTTCTTC. Its translation: CASSPEGTSGILGYNEQFF.

The chain uses TRBV6-5 and TRBJ2-5; 8 nucleotides agree with TRBD1. V lost 5 bases to trimming and J lost 5 bases; unmatched junction nucleotides: 4. The V gene's germline CDR1 is MNHEY and CDR2 SVGAGI. The CDR3 totals 13 residues. The CDR3: CASSQDRVETQYF. The CDR3 nucleotides read TGTGCCAGCAGTCAGGACAGGGTGGAGACCCAGTACTTC.

The chain combines TRBV11-3 with TRBJ2-1; 9 nucleotides line up with TRBD2. The CDR3 is 14 residues long. Germline trimming cut 4 bases from V and 11 bases from J; bases unmatched to any gene: 9. Germline CDR1 SGHNT, CDR2 YENEEA. The CDR3 DNA is TGTGCCAGCAGCTGGGGCGGGGGGGCCTCTCAGCAGTTCTTC. Amino acids: CASSWGGGASQQFF.

This clone was counted once. The chain combines TRBV5-8 with TRBJ2-3; 10 positions match TRBD1. In germline, CDR1 is SGHTS, CDR2 YDEGEE. This CDR3 region has 16 residues. Trimming cost V 2 bases and J 8 bases; bases outside gene matches: 11. The CDR3 loop reads CASSFSGQGGRGTQYF. The CDR3 DNA reads TGTGCCAGCAGCTTTTCAGGACAGGGGGGAAGAGGTACGCAGTATTTT.

The chain employs TRBV27 and TRBJ2-2, with 7 bases aligning to TRBD1. Germline V gives CDR1 MNHEY, CDR2 SMNVEV (reference sequence). Trimming took 6 bases from V and 2 from J; bases not matched to a gene: 6. This CDR3 has 15 residues. The CDR3 loop reads CASSQGTANTGELFF. The CDR3 DNA follows: TGTGCCAGCAGCCAGGGGACAGCTAACACCGGGGAGCTGTTTTTT.

The rearrangement links TRBV30 to TRBJ1-1; D gene uncertain. The CDR3 has 12 amino acids. Germline V CDR1 and CDR2: GTSNPN, SVGIG (reference sequence). V was cut by 4 bases and J by 5 bases, with 11 bases left in between. CDR3: CAWNRVLTEAFF. The DNA for the CDR3 is TGTGCCTGGAATCGGGTTTTAACTGAAGCTTTCTTT.

The V gene is TRBV4-3, the J gene TRBJ2-5; D is perhaps TRBD1 (6 bases). V was trimmed by 0 bases and J by 2 bases, leaving 13 bases between them. Germline V gene data show CDR1 as LGHNA and CDR2 as YSLEER. CDR3 size: 16 residues. The CDR3: CASSQDGVDRQETQYF. In nucleotides, the CDR3 is TGCGCCAGCAGCCAAGACGGTGTCGACAGGCAAGAGACCCAGTACTTC.

The chain combines TRBV7-9 with TRBJ1-4; TRBD1 aligns across 8 bases. Trimming removed 4 bases from V and 8 bases from J; junction bases left unmatched: 6. This CDR3 spans 14 amino acids. Germline values: CDR1 SEHNR, CDR2 FQNEAQ (reference sequence). In DNA, the CDR3 is TGTGCCAGCAGCTCCGACAGGGGTGGGGAAAAACTGTTTTTT. It yields the protein CASSSDRGGEKLFF.

The chain links TRBV7-2 to TRBJ2-3, with 9 bases that match TRBD2. V lost 4 bases, J lost 3 bases, and 11 bases stayed unmatched. The germline gives CDR1 SGHTA, CDR2 FQGNSA. There are 17 residues in the CDR3. DNA for the CDR3: TGTGCCAGCAGCTCCCGCCAGCGGGGGGCGATAACAGATACGCAGTATTTT. It codes for CASSSRQRGAITDTQYF.

In this sample, this clone turned up once. The CDR3 region is CASSETRGQNTGELFF. The CDR3 DNA follows: TGTGCCAGCAGTGAAACCAGGGGTCAGAACACCGGGGAGCTGTTTTTT. The gene calls are TRBV2 and TRBJ2-2; D might be TRBD1 (6 bases). Between the trimmed V and J ends, which lost 2 bases and 1 base, there was a span of 11 bases. This CDR3 contains 16 residues. CDR1 SNHLY and CDR2 FYNNEI come from the germline V gene.

In its sample, this clone was seen once. The chain recombines TRBV28 with TRBJ2-1, with 8 bases that match TRBD2. Germline CDR1 is MDHEN and CDR2 is SYDVKM. The ends lost 6 bases at V and 0 bases at J; junction bases unmatched: 25. The CDR3 spans 22 residues. CDR3 coding DNA: TGTGCCAGCAGCGCCGGTAGTAAGCTGGGTAGCGGGGCCCTGAGCTCCTACAATGAGCAGTTCTTC. Translated: CASSAGSKLGSGALSSYNEQFF.

With respect to this clone: A read error may account for a junction end that differs from germline. J is TRBJ2-2 and V is TRBV27; 15 bases are a match to TRBD2. The length of the CDR3 is 18 residues. Germline loops: CDR1 MNHEY, CDR2 SMNVEV (reference sequence). CDR3 DNA sequence: TGTGCCAGCAGTTTATTTCCCCGGACTAGCGGGGGGGCCCGGGGAGCTGTTTTT. Encoded protein: CASSLFPRTSGGARGAVF.

This clone was seen only once. J is TRBJ2-5 and V is TRBV28, with 9 bases fitting TRBD1. The V segment lost 5 bases and the J segment 4 bases; nucleotides outside the gene matches: 8. CDR1 is MDHEN and CDR2 is SYDVKM in the germline V gene. The CDR3 sequence is 15 residues long. CDR3 loop: CASSVTGGRGETQYF. The CDR3 DNA reads as TGTGCCAGCAGTGTTACAGGGGGCCGTGGAGAGACCCAGTACTTC.

The chain joins TRBV30 to TRBJ1-2; TRBD1 might be the D (5 bases). V shed 4 bases and J shed 8 bases, with 11 bases lying between them. CDR1 and CDR2 (germline): GTSNPN, SVGIG (reference sequence). This CDR3 is built from 11 residues. The CDR3 region has the DNA TGTGCCTGGACGGGTCAGGGAGGCTACACCTTC. It codes for CAWTGQGGYTF.

The chain links TRBV30 to TRBJ1-4, with a tentative D call TRBD1 (6 bases). V was pared by 5 bases and J by 8 bases, with 15 bases between. The germline CDR1 and CDR2 sequences are GTSNPN and SVGIG (reference sequence). This CDR3 has 13 residues. The CDR3 DNA is TGTGCCTGGGAGGGGGGGTTGAGGGAAAAACTGTTTTTT. It specifies CAWEGGLREKLFF.

This chain joins TRBV27 and TRBJ2-7; D call uncertain. The CDR3 is 15 amino acids. Trimming took 3 bases from V and 2 from J, leaving 14 bases between them. Germline values: CDR1 MNHEY, CDR2 SMNVEV (reference sequence). For the CDR3, the DNA is TGTGCCAGCAGTTTTTTTGCGGAGAAACCCTACGAGCAGTACTTC. Translation: CASSFFAEKPYEQYF.

The rearrangement joins TRBV9 to TRBJ2-5; the D gene is possibly TRBD1 (6 bases). CDR3 size: 15 residues. Trimming pared 0 bases from V and 5 bases from J, leaving 14 bases between. CDR1 SGDLS and CDR2 YYNGEE come from the germline V gene. CDR3 DNA sequence: TGTGCCAGCAGCGTAGTACCAGGGGAAGGGGAGACCCAGTACTTC. It codes for CASSVVPGEGETQYF.